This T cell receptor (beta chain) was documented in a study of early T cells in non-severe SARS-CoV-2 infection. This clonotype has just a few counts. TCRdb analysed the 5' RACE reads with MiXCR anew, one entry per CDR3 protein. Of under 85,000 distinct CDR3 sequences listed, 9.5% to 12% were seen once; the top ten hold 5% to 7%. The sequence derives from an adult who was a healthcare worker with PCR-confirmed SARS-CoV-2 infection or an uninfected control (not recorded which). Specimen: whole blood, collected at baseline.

The CDR3 DNA follows: TGTGCCAGCACCCCAAATCCGGCGGGGAGTGAAGCTTTCTTT. It is translated as CASTPNPAGSEAFF. V usage is TRBV7-2 and J usage is TRBJ1-1; D is uncertain. V lost 7 bases and J lost 7, with 19 bases in between. Germline V gene sequence: CDR1 SGHTA, CDR2 FQGNSA. This CDR3 is 14 amino acids long.